These 27 T cell receptor beta chains were all obtained from the same sample, sequenced in a study of cytomegalovirus exposure and HLA in healthy donors. With 60 Vbeta and 13 Jbeta primers, the PCR was carried out. TCRdb's table, derived via immunoSEQ multiplex PCR, lists solely in-frame clones and lacks some. The sample consists of fewer than 150,000 clones, under 80% of them appearing once. Specimen: PBMCs. Receptors originate from a woman aged 50 to 65 in good health and CMV-seropositive.

The rearrangement uses TRBV5-1 and TRBJ2-3; D uncertain. V lost 0 bases and J 5 bases, leaving 16 bases between the germline ends. CDR1 is SGHRS, CDR2 YFSETQ, per germline. The CDR3 runs 16 residues. CDR3 bases: TGCGCCAGCAGCTTGGCCTCCGGGTCATCCGAAGATACGCAGTATTTT. Protein sequence: CASSLASGSSEDTQYF.

The chain combines TRBV10-2 with TRBJ1-2; D is uncertain. The V end was cut by 3 bases, the J end by 2 bases, with 10 bases between. Per the germline V gene, CDR1 is WSHSY and CDR2 is SAAADI. The CDR3 length is 14 residues. The CDR3 loop reads CASSDAQSNYGYTF. The CDR3 region has the DNA TGCGCCAGCAGTGATGCACAGAGCAACTATGGCTACACCTTC.

This clone has more than one count but fewer than ten. The chain couples TRBV19 to TRBJ1-5, with D possibly matching TRBD1 (6 bases). Germline assignment: CDR1 LNHDA and CDR2 SQIVND (reference sequence). The CDR3 is 12 residues long. The germline V and J ends were trimmed by 8 bases and 7 bases, with 12 bases remaining between them. CDR3 protein: CASDPGVQPQHF. The DNA of the CDR3 is TGTGCCAGTGACCCAGGGGTGCAGCCCCAGCATTTT.

V gene TRBV2 combines with J gene TRBJ1-1; unclear D gene. V gave up 3 bases and J gave up 3 bases, with 5 bases separating them. CDR1 is SNHLY, CDR2 FYNNEI, per germline. CDR3 length: 12 residues. The CDR3 spells CASSERYTEAFF. CDR3 DNA: TGTGCCAGCAGTGAGCGTTACACTGAAGCTTTCTTT.

The V call is TRBV29-1, the J call TRBJ1-5; TRBD1 matches at 7 bases. Germline assignment: CDR1 SQVTM and CDR2 ANQGSEA. The J segment lost 7 bases and the V segment lost 4 bases, leaving 7 bases of the junction unmatched. The CDR3 loop spans 13 amino acids. CDR3 coding DNA: TGCAGCGTTGGAGGGACAGCTCGCCAGCCCCAGCATTTT. Encoded protein: CSVGGTARQPQHF.

This sequence joins TRBV28 and TRBJ1-4; no definite D call. Per the germline V gene, CDR1 is MDHEN and CDR2 is SYDVKM. The length of the CDR3 is 13 residues. Trimming removed 8 bases at V and 8 bases at J, with 15 bases between. CDR3 amino acids: CASFSIGYEKLFF. CDR3 in DNA: TGTGCCAGCTTTTCTATCGGTTACGAAAAACTGTTTTTT.

V usage is TRBV6-5 and J usage is TRBJ1-2; tentatively, D is TRBD1 (5 bases). The CDR3 extends over 15 amino acids. Germline CDR1 MNHEY, CDR2 SVGAGI. V gave up 2 bases and J gave up 4 bases, with 14 bases separating them. CDR3 in DNA: TGTGCCAGCAGTTACGTAGGCGGGGGAGGCTATGGCTACACCTTC. Translated: CASSYVGGGGYGYTF.

The genes are TRBV28 and TRBJ1-4; possibly TRBD1 for D (5 bases). Trimming pared 0 bases from V and 7 bases from J, leaving 15 bases between. Per germline, CDR1 MDHEN and CDR2 SYDVKM. The CDR3 sequence is 16 residues long. The CDR3 is CASSLWGGGAGEKLFF. CDR3 nucleotides: TGTGCCAGCAGTTTATGGGGGGGTGGTGCGGGTGAAAAACTGTTTTTT. The full variable domain, its missing parts supplied by reference TRBV28 and TRBJ1-4, is DVKVTQSSRYLVKRTGEKVFLECVQDMDHENMFWYRQDPGLGLRLIYFSYDVKMKEKGDIPEGYSVSREKKERFSLILESASTNQTSMYLCASSLWGGGAGEKLFFGSGTQLSVL.

The V call is TRBV29-1, the J call TRBJ2-1, with 9 bases aligning to TRBD1. The CDR3 is made up of 14 amino acids. CDR1 is SQVTM, CDR2 ANQGSEA, per germline. The V gene end was trimmed by 7 bases and the J gene end by 5 bases; junction bases not matched to a gene: 9. The CDR3 region has the DNA TGCAGCGGAGCACCGGGACAGGGTCACAATGAGCAGTTCTTC. Its protein product is CSGAPGQGHNEQFF.

The rearrangement joins TRBV7-9 to TRBJ2-3; maybe TRBD1 (6 bases). V dropped 1 base and J dropped 2 bases, with 16 bases sitting between them. The CDR3 runs to 17 residues. CDR1 is SEHNR and CDR2 is FQNEAQ in the germline V gene (reference sequence). CDR3 residues: CASSLEGYRAITDTQYF. The CDR3 coding sequence is TGTGCCAGCAGCTTAGAGGGATACAGGGCTATCACAGATACGCAGTATTTT.

The chain couples TRBV6-6 to TRBJ2-3, with D unclear. V shed 5 bases and J shed 3 bases, with 3 bases lying between them. The CDR3 covers 11 residues. The germline CDR1 and CDR2 sequences are MNHNY and SVGAGI (reference sequence). The CDR3 here is CASSATDTQYF. The CDR3 bases are TGTGCCAGCAGTGCGACAGATACGCAGTATTTT.

This chain uses TRBV5-4 with TRBJ2-7, with 8 bases that match TRBD1. Germline V lookup: CDR1 SGHNT, CDR2 YYREEE (reference sequence). Trimming at V came to 9 bases and at J to 4 bases, leaving 15 bases not matched to a gene. The CDR3 contains 15 residues. The CDR3 DNA reads as TGTGCCACCTCCCTCTGGCAGGGGGCTATTTACGAGCAGTACTTC. Residues: CATSLWQGAIYEQYF.

V is TRBV7-2 and J is TRBJ1-2, with D tentatively TRBD1 (5 bases). This CDR3 is built from 15 residues. Germline values: CDR1 SGHTA, CDR2 FQGNSA. Trimming shortened V by 2 bases and J by 4 bases, and 14 bases separated the two germline ends. CDR3 region: CASSLSAGLGYGYTF. CDR3 DNA sequence: TGTGCCAGCAGCTTATCGGCAGGGCTAGGCTATGGCTACACCTTC.

The CDR3: CSVEDPGSGINYEQYF. CDR3 coding DNA: TGCAGCGTTGAAGATCCGGGGTCGGGAATAAACTACGAGCAGTACTTC. The chain joins TRBV29-1 to TRBJ2-7; weak D call: TRBD2 (5 bases). The germline V gene has CDR1 SQVTM and CDR2 ANQGSEA. The CDR3 sequence is 16 residues long. Trimming took 0 bases from V and 3 from J, leaving 18 bases between them.

The chain is built from TRBV5-6 and TRBJ2-6, with 7 bases matching TRBD1. J gave up 0 bases and V 5 bases, and 8 bases lay outside the gene matches. There are 17 residues in the CDR3. Germline V lookup: CDR1 SGHDT, CDR2 YYEEEE. The CDR3 nucleotides are TGTGCCAGCAGATACCGGGACAGACACTCTGGGGCCAACGTCCTGACTTTC. It encodes CASRYRDRHSGANVLTF.

The V call is TRBV13, the J call TRBJ2-5; D is unclear. This CDR3 region has 11 residues. The V end lost 4 bases, the J end lost 4 bases, and 4 bases lay between the germline ends. Germline assignment: CDR1 PRHDT and CDR2 FYEKMQ (reference sequence). The CDR3 sequence: CASSSGETQYF. For the CDR3, the DNA is TGTGCCAGCAGCTCCGGAGAGACCCAGTACTTC.

This rearrangement joins TRBV4-3 to TRBJ2-7; 12 nucleotides match TRBD2. Germline-derived CDR1 and CDR2 are LGHNA and YSLEER. The CDR3 sequence is 15 residues long. The junction had 3 bases not matched to a gene; V was cut back by 4 bases and J by 2 bases. The CDR3 loop reads CASSLTSGGTYEQYF. The CDR3 region has the DNA TGCGCCAGCAGCCTGACTAGCGGGGGTACCTACGAGCAGTACTTC.

A single count supports this clone. The rearrangement links TRBV7-6 to TRBJ1-1; the D is unclear. The V gene lost 4 bases and the J gene lost 5 bases, with 11 bases spanning the gap. This CDR3 spans 13 amino acids. Germline V gene lookup returns CDR1 SGHVS and CDR2 FNYEAQ. CDR3 protein: CASSSTRSTEAFF. CDR3 DNA sequence: TGTGCCAGCAGCTCAACTCGAAGTACTGAAGCTTTCTTT.

There are a few counts of this clone. The sample holds other DNA sequences that translate to the same CDR3. The chain has TRBV10-2 and TRBJ1-1; the D is unclear. The CDR3 is 14 residues long. Germline V lookup: CDR1 WSHSY, CDR2 SAAADI. The V gene lost 6 bases and the J gene lost 0 bases, with 11 bases spanning the gap. In DNA form, the CDR3 reads TGCGCCAGCAGACGAGGGATGTTGAACACTGAAGCTTTCTTT. Its protein is CASRRGMLNTEAFF.

The chain uses TRBV5-1 and TRBJ2-3; 9 bases align to TRBD2. The V gene end was trimmed by 4 bases and the J gene end by 5 bases; junction bases not matched to a gene: 11. This CDR3 comprises 16 residues. Germline CDR1 and CDR2: SGHRS and YFSETQ. The CDR3 region is CASSGPAGGPEDTQYF. CDR3 nucleotides: TGCGCCAGCAGCGGGCCTGCGGGGGGGCCGGAAGATACGCAGTATTTT.

The V call is TRBV5-1, the J call TRBJ2-7; D might be TRBD2 (6 bases). Germline CDR1 and CDR2: SGHRS and YFSETQ. V lost 4 bases, J lost 0 bases, and 11 bases lay in between. This CDR3 region has 14 residues. CDR3 amino acids: CASSREMLSYEQYF. The CDR3 nucleotides read TGCGCCAGCAGCCGGGAGATGCTCTCCTACGAGCAGTACTTC.

This rearrangement joins TRBV19 to TRBJ1-5; 7 bases agree with TRBD1. The CDR3 spans 15 residues. V trimming: 5 bases; J trimming: 2 bases; junction bases outside the gene matches: 6. The germline V gene encodes CDR1 LNHDA and CDR2 SQIVND (reference sequence). CDR3 sequence (DNA): TGTGCCAGTAGTCCCTCCACAGGGGGCAATCAGCCCCAGCATTTT. Encoded protein: CASSPSTGGNQPQHF.

This clone came up a few times. The DNA for the CDR3 is TGTGCCAGCAGTTATAGCGGGAGGATCGACGAGCAGTACTTC. This gives the protein CASSYSGRIDEQYF. This chain uses TRBV27 with TRBJ2-7, with 10 nucleotides matching TRBD2. The CDR3 runs to 14 residues. The germline V gene encodes CDR1 MNHEY and CDR2 SMNVEV (reference sequence). With V trimmed by 4 bases and J by 5 bases, 5 bases remained unmatched.

Concerning this clone itself: The sample carries other DNA sequences with the same CDR3. The V gene is TRBV7-2, the J gene TRBJ2-7; D unresolved. Germline CDR1 SGHTA, CDR2 FQGNSA. The V gene lost 4 bases and the J gene lost 2 bases, with 3 bases spanning the gap. This CDR3 is 11 amino acids long. The CDR3: CASSSAYEQYF. Written as DNA, the CDR3 is TGTGCCAGCAGCTCAGCCTACGAGCAGTACTTC.

V and J are TRBV28 and TRBJ1-5; D unclear. CDR3 length: 13 residues. The germline V gene has CDR1 MDHEN and CDR2 SYDVKM. Trimming left V 7 bases short and J 4 bases short, with 11 bases between. The CDR3 is CASNGFQNQPQHF. The CDR3 DNA is TGTGCCAGCAACGGGTTCCAGAATCAGCCCCAGCATTTT.

The rearrangement joins TRBV7-8 to TRBJ2-7; 9 nucleotides agree with TRBD1. The V and J ends lost 4 bases and 5 bases, in that order; junction bases with no gene match: 12. The V gene's germline CDR1 is SGHVS and CDR2 FQNEAQ. CDR3 length equals 16 residues. CDR3 sequence (DNA): TGTGCCAGCAGCTCCAAAACCGGGACAGGGTACGACGAGCAGTACTTC. Its translation: CASSSKTGTGYDEQYF.

The J gene is TRBJ1-1, the V gene TRBV13; D remains ambiguous. Germline loops: CDR1 PRHDT, CDR2 FYEKMQ (reference sequence). Trimming shortened V by 5 bases and J by 4 bases, and 14 bases separated the two germline ends. CDR3 length equals 14 residues. CDR3 DNA: TGTGCCAGCAGCCCGACGGGAGTGCCCACTGAAGCTTTCTTT. This sequence encodes CASSPTGVPTEAFF.